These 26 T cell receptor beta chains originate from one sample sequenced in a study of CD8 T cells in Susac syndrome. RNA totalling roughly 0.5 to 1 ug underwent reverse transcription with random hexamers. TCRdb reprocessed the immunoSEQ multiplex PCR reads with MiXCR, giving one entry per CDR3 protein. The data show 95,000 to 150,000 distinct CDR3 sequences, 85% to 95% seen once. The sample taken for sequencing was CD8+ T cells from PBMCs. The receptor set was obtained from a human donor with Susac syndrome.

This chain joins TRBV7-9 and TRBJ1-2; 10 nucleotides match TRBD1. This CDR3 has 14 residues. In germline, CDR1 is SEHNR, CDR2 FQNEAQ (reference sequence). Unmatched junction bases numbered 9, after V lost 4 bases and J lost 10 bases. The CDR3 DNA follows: TGTGCCAGCAGCTCGGGACAGGGGACTGCGCTCTACACCTTC. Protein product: CASSSGQGTALYTF.

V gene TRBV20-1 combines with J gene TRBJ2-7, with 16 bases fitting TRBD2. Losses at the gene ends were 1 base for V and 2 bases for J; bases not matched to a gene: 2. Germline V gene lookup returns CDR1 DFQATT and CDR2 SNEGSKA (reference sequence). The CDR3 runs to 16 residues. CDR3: CSARGGTSGGAYEQYF. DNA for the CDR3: TGCAGTGCTAGAGGGGGGACTAGCGGGGGGGCCTACGAGCAGTACTTC.

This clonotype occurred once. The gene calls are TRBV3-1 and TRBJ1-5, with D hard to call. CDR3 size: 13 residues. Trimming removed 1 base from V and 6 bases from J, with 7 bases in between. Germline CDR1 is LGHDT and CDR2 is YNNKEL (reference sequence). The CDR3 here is CASSQGEVQPQHF. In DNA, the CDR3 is TGTGCCAGCAGCCAAGGAGAGGTTCAGCCCCAGCATTTT.

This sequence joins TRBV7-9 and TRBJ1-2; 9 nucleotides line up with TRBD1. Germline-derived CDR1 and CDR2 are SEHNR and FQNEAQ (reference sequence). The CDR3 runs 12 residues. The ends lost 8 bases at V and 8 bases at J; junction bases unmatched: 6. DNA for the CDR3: TGTGCCAGCGCGGGACAGGGTGTCGGCTACACCTTC. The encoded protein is CASAGQGVGYTF. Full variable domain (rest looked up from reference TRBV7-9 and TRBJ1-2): DTGVSQNPRHKITKRGQNVTFRCDPISEHNRLYWYRQTLGQGPEFLTYFQNEAQLEKSRLLSDRFSAERPKGSFSTLEIQRTEQGDSAMYLCASAGQGVGYTFGSGTRLTVV.

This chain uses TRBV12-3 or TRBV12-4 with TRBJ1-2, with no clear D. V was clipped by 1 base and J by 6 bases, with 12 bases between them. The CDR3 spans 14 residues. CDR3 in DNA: TGTGCCAGCAGTTTAGGACGGGATTGGGATGGCTACACCTTC. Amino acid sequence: CASSLGRDWDGYTF.

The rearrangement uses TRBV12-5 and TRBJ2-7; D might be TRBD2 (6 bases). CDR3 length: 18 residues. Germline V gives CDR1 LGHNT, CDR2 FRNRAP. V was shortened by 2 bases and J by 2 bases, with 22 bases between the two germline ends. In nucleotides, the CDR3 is TGTGCTAGTGGTTTGTGGCGTCGGGGGTTACAGCCAGCCTACGAGCAGTACTTC. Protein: CASGLWRRGLQPAYEQYF. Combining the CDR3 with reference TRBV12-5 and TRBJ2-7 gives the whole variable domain DARVTQTPRHKVTEMGQEVTMRCQPILGHNTVFWYRQTMMQGLELLAYFRNRAPLDDSGMPKDRFSAEMPDATLATLKIQPSEPRDSAVYFCASGLWRRGLQPAYEQYFGPGTRLTVT.

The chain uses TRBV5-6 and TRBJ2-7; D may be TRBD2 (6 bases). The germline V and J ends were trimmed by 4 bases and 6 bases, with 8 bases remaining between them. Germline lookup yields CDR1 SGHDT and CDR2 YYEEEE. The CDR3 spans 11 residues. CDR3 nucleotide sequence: TGTGCCAGCAGCGCCGGGGGCGAGCAGTACTTC. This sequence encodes CASSAGGEQYF.

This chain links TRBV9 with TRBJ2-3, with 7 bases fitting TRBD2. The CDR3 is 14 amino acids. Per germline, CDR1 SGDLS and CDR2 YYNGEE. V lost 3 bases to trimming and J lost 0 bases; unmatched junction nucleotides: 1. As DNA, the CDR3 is TGTGCCAGCAGCGGGCGGGGGAGCACAGATACGCAGTATTTT. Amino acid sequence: CASSGRGSTDTQYF.

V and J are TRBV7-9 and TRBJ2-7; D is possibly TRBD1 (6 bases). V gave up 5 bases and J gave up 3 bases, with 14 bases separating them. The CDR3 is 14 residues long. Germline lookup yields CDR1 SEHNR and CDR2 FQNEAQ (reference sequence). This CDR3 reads CASSPRDMIYEQYF. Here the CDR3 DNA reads TGTGCCAGCAGCCCCCGGGACATGATCTACGAGCAGTACTTC.

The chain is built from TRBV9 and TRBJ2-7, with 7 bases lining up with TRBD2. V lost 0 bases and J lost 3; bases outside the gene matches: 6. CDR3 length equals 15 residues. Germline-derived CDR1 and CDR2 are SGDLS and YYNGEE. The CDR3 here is CASSVGGGPNYEQYF. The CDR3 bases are TGTGCCAGCAGCGTAGGGGGGGGACCTAACTACGAGCAGTACTTC.

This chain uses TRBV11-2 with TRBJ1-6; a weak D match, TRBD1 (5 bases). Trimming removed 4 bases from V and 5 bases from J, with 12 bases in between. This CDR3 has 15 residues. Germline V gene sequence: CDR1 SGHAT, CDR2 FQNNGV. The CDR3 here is CASSYLGPNNSPLHF. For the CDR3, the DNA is TGTGCCAGCAGCTACTTGGGGCCTAATAATTCACCCCTCCACTTT. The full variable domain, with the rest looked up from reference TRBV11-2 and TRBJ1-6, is EAGVAQSPRYKIIEKRQSVAFWCNPISGHATLYWYQQILGQGPKLLIQFQNNGVVDDSQLPKDRFSAERLKGVDSTLKIQPAKLEDSAVYLCASSYLGPNNSPLHFGNGTRLTVT.

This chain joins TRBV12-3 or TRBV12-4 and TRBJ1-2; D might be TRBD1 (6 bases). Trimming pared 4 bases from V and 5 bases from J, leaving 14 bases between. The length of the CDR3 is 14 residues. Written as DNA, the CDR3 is TGTGCCAGCAGTTCCTCCCCGGGGGCTTATGGCTACACCTTC. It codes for CASSSSPGAYGYTF.

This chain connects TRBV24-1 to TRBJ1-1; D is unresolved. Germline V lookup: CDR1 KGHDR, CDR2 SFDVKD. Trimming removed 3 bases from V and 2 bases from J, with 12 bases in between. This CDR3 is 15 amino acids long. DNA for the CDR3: TGTGCCACCAGTGATCTCTCTAGACACAACACTGAAGCTTTCTTT. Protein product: CATSDLSRHNTEAFF.

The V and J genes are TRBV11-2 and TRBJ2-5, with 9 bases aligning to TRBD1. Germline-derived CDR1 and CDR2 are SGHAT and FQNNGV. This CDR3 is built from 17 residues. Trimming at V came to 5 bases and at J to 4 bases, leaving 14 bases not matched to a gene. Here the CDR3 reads CASSLWGRTGALETQYF. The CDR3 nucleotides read TGTGCCAGCAGCCTCTGGGGTAGGACAGGGGCCCTAGAGACCCAGTACTTC. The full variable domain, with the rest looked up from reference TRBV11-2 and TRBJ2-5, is EAGVAQSPRYKIIEKRQSVAFWCNPISGHATLYWYQQILGQGPKLLIQFQNNGVVDDSQLPKDRFSAERLKGVDSTLKIQPAKLEDSAVYLCASSLWGRTGALETQYFGPGTRLLVL.

CDR3 residues: CSVDRGLNTEAFF. The CDR3 DNA follows: TGCAGCGTTGACCGGGGGCTGAACACTGAAGCTTTCTTT. This chain connects TRBV29-1 to TRBJ1-1; weak D call: TRBD1 (6 bases). The germline V gene encodes CDR1 SQVTM and CDR2 ANQGSEA. Trimming stripped 3 bases from V and 0 bases from J, with 8 bases between. The CDR3 sequence is 13 residues long. Variable domain in full (rest from reference TRBV29-1 and TRBJ1-1): SAVISQKPSRDICQRGTSLTIQCQVDSQVTMMFWYRQQPGQSLTLIATANQGSEATYESGFVIDKFPISRPNLTFSTLTVSNMSPEDSSIYLCSVDRGLNTEAFFGQGTRLTVV.

In DNA, the CDR3 is TGTGCCAGCTGGGGGTATGGCTACACCTTC. Translated: CASWGYGYTF. The V call is TRBV19, the J call TRBJ1-2; tentatively, D is TRBD1 (5 bases). V lost 9 bases to trimming and J lost 5 bases, with 7 bases between them. The CDR3 length is 10 residues. CDR1 and CDR2 (germline): LNHDA, SQIVND (reference sequence).

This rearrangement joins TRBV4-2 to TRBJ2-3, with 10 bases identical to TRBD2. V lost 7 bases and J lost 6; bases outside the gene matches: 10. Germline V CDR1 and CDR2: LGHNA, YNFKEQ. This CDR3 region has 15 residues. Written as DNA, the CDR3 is TGTGCCAGCACCCCAAGCGGGGGGGCCCCGGATACGCAGTATTTT. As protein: CASTPSGGAPDTQYF.

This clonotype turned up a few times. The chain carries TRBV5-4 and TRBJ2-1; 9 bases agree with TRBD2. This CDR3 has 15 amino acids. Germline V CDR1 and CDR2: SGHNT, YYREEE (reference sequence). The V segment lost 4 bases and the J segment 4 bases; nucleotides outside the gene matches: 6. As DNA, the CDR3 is TGTGCCAGCAGCCCCGCGGGGGGGGGTTACAATGAGCAGTTCTTC. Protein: CASSPAGGGYNEQFF.

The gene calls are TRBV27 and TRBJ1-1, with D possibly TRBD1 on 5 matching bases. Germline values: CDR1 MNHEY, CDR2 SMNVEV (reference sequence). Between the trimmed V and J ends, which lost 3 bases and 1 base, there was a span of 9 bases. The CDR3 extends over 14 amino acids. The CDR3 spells CASSFKQANTEAFF. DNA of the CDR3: TGTGCCAGCAGTTTTAAACAGGCGAACACTGAAGCTTTCTTT.

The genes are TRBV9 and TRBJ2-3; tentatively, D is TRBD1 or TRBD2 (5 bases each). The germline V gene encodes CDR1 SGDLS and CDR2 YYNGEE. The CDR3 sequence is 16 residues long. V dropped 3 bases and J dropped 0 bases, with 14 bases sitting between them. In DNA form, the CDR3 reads TGTGCCAGCAGCGCAGCCGGGACCCCTAGCACAGATACGCAGTATTTT. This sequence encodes CASSAAGTPSTDTQYF.

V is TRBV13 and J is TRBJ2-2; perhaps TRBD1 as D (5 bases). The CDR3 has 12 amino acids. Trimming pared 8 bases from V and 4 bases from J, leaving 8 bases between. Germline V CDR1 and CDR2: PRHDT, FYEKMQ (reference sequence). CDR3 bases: TGTGCCAGCTCCCAGGGCACCGGGGAGCTGTTTTTT. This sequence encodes CASSQGTGELFF.

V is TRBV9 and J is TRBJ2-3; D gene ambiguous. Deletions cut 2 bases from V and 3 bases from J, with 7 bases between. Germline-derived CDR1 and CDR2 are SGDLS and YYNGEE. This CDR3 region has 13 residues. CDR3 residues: CASSVSGTDTQYF. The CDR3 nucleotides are TGTGCCAGCAGCGTCAGTGGGACAGATACGCAGTATTTT.

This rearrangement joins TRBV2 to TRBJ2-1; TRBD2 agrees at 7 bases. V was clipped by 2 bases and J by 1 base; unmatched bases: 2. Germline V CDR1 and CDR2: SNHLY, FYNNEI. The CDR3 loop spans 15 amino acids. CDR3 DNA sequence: TGTGCCAGCAGTGAACCAGCGGGGTCCTACAATGAGCAGTTCTTC. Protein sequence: CASSEPAGSYNEQFF.

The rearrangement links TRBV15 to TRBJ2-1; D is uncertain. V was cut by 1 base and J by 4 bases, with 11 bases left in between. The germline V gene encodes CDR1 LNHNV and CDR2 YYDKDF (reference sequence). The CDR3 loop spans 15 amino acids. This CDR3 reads CATSRVAPRYNEQFF. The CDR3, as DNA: TGTGCCACCAGCAGAGTGGCCCCCAGGTACAATGAGCAGTTCTTC.

The CDR3, as DNA: TGTGCCAGCAGCCACGGGTCTGAGCAGTTCTTC. It specifies CASSHGSEQFF. V gene TRBV7-9 combines with J gene TRBJ2-1; no definite D call. Germline assignment: CDR1 SEHNR and CDR2 FQNEAQ (reference sequence). Trimming stripped 5 bases from V and 9 bases from J, with 8 bases between. The CDR3 totals 11 residues. Full variable domain (missing parts from reference TRBV7-9 and TRBJ2-1): DTGVSQNPRHKITKRGQNVTFRCDPISEHNRLYWYRQTLGQGPEFLTYFQNEAQLEKSRLLSDRFSAERPKGSFSTLEIQRTEQGDSAMYLCASSHGSEQFFGPGTRLTVL.

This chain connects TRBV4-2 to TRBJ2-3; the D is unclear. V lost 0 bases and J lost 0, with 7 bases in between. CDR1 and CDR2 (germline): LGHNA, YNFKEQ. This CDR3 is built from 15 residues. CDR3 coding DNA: TGTGCCAGCAGCCAAGAGTTACTAAGCACAGATACGCAGTATTTT. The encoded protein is CASSQELLSTDTQYF.